This is a list of T cell receptor beta chains from one sample in a study of blood T cell repertoires in COVID-19. The assay was immunoSEQ multiplex PCR, and TCRdb's table has in-frame clones only and misses some. The top ten clones hold approximately 4.5% of a sample with some 240,000 clones, around 84% of them seen once. Sequencing input: PBMCs or T cells enriched from blood (not recorded which). The source of these receptors is a man aged 30 to 45 with acute COVID-19. The CDR3 runs from the conserved cysteine through the conserved F or W. Fields, in order: CDR3 DNA, CDR3 protein, D gene, J gene, CDR3 length, clone size, V gene. D genes are given only for firm matches. Expanded clones get a size class; other rows say once, few or many, or leave the size out.

DNA: TGTGCCAGCAGCTTAGGGTTCCAGGGGGCGTTTGGCGGGGAGCTGTTTTTT; CDR3: CASSLGFQGAFGGELFF; D: TRBD1; J: TRBJ2-2; length: 17; size: -; V: TRBV5-6
DNA: TGTGCCAGTACCCTCGGGACAGGGGCCTTTGAAGCTTTCTTT; CDR3: CASTLGTGAFEAFF; D: TRBD1; J: TRBJ1-1; length: 14; size: -; V: TRBV19
DNA: TGTGCCACCAGTGGGACAGCGATCAATCAGCCCCAGCATTTT; CDR3: CATSGTAINQPQHF; D: -; J: TRBJ1-5; length: 14; size: -; V: TRBV24-1
DNA: TGTGCCAGCAGCTTGGCCGGATGGGAGGGAAATACTGAAGCTTTCTTT; CDR3: CASSLAGWEGNTEAFF; D: -; J: TRBJ1-1; length: 16; size: -; V: TRBV5-1
DNA: TGTGCCAGCAGTTTAACAAGACTAGCGGGAGTGGAAGATACGCAGTATTTT; CDR3: CASSLTRLAGVEDTQYF; D: TRBD2; J: TRBJ2-3; length: 17; size: -; V: TRBV27
DNA: TGTGCCAGCAGTTACCGGCAGGGAAATTCACCCCTCCACTTT; CDR3: CASSYRQGNSPLHF; D: -; J: TRBJ1-6; length: 14; size: few; V: TRBV6-5
DNA: TGCGCCAGCAGCCAAGCGGACAGCCAAATTGATCAGCCCCAGCATTTT; CDR3: CASSQADSQIDQPQHF; D: -; J: TRBJ1-5; length: 16; size: -; V: TRBV4-1
DNA: TGTGCCACCAGCCCTCAAGGAGCGGGAGGGCCCAATGAGCAGTTCTTC; CDR3: CATSPQGAGGPNEQFF; D: TRBD2; J: TRBJ2-1; length: 16; size: many; V: TRBV15
DNA: TGTGCCAGCAGCTTACGCGGGGGGTCCGGTCTCTCTTTACCTGGGGCCAACGTCCTGACTTTC; CDR3: CASSLRGGSGLSLPGANVLTF; D: TRBD2; J: TRBJ2-6; length: 21; size: -; V: TRBV13
DNA: TGTGCCTGGAGTGTTGGGGGCCCCTACAATGAGCAGTTCTTC; CDR3: CAWSVGGPYNEQFF; D: -; J: TRBJ2-1; length: 14; size: -; V: TRBV30
DNA: TGTGCCAGCAGAGCCGGGACAGGGGGCGGTAATTCACCCCTCCACTTT; CDR3: CASRAGTGGGNSPLHF; D: TRBD1; J: TRBJ1-6; length: 16; size: -; V: TRBV11-3
DNA: TGTGCCTGGAGTAAAGCGGGAGTTCGCAATGAGCAGTTCTTC; CDR3: CAWSKAGVRNEQFF; D: TRBD2; J: TRBJ2-1; length: 14; size: -; V: TRBV30
DNA: TGTGCCAGCTCATCTATTCGGACAGGGGGTATCATGAACACTGAAGCTTTCTTT; CDR3: CASSSIRTGGIMNTEAFF; D: TRBD1; J: TRBJ1-1; length: 18; size: -; V: TRBV18
DNA: TGTGCCAGCAGTGATAAAGCCAGCGGTCACAATGAGCAGTTCTTC; CDR3: CASSDKASGHNEQFF; D: -; J: TRBJ2-1; length: 15; size: -; V: TRBV6-1
DNA: TGTGCCACCAGTGATGCCCGGACTAGCGGGATTCTTGGGCAGTTCTTC; CDR3: CATSDARTSGILGQFF; D: TRBD2; J: TRBJ2-1; length: 16; size: -; V: TRBV24-1
DNA: TGTGCCAGCAGCTTGATGATAATCGGGGACCAAGAGACCCAGTACTTC; CDR3: CASSLMIIGDQETQYF; D: -; J: TRBJ2-5; length: 16; size: -; V: TRBV5-4
DNA: TGTGCCAGCTCACCGGAGTCCTACAATGAGCAGTTCTTC; CDR3: CASSPESYNEQFF; D: -; J: TRBJ2-1; length: 13; size: -; V: TRBV18
DNA: TGTGCCAGCAACCGACAGGGGGACTATGGCTACACCTTC; CDR3: CASNRQGDYGYTF; D: TRBD1; J: TRBJ1-2; length: 13; size: once; V: TRBV12-3/TRBV12-4
DNA: TGTGCCAGCAGCCCCCAGTCACCCCAGCATTTT; CDR3: CASSPQSPQHF; D: -; J: TRBJ1-5; length: 11; size: -; V: TRBV5-4
DNA: TGTGCCAGCACGGGACAGGGGACTGGGGCCAACGTCCTGACTTTC; CDR3: CASTGQGTGANVLTF; D: TRBD1; J: TRBJ2-6; length: 15; size: -; V: TRBV2
DNA: TGTGCCAGCAGCCCTAGAATGGGACAGGGCTATGGCTACACCTTC; CDR3: CASSPRMGQGYGYTF; D: TRBD1; J: TRBJ1-2; length: 15; size: -; V: TRBV14
DNA: TGTGCCAGCAGCTTAGACTTCAGTCTGGGCAATCAGCCCCAGCATTTT; CDR3: CASSLDFSLGNQPQHF; D: -; J: TRBJ1-5; length: 16; size: -; V: TRBV11-2
DNA: TGTGCCAGCAGCCCCCCATTTGCGGAGACCCAGTACTTC; CDR3: CASSPPFAETQYF; D: -; J: TRBJ2-5; length: 13; size: -; V: TRBV4-2
DNA: TGTGCCAGCAGATGGACAGCTTTCCAAGAGACCCAGTACTTC; CDR3: CASRWTAFQETQYF; D: -; J: TRBJ2-5; length: 14; size: -; V: TRBV27
DNA: TGTGCCAGCAGCGTAGTGGCTAGCGGTACTAGCACAGATACGCAGTATTTT; CDR3: CASSVVASGTSTDTQYF; D: TRBD2; J: TRBJ2-3; length: 17; size: -; V: TRBV9
DNA: TGCGCCAGCAGCGAGGGGAGGAGCAATCAGCCCCAGCATTTT; CDR3: CASSEGRSNQPQHF; D: -; J: TRBJ1-5; length: 14; size: few; V: TRBV10-2
DNA: TGTGCCAGCAGTTCCTTTCTCGGACAGGGTCAGTCTGTGACCCAGTACTTC; CDR3: CASSSFLGQGQSVTQYF; D: TRBD1; J: TRBJ2-5; length: 17; size: -; V: TRBV27
DNA: TGTGCCAGTAGTGGGGGACAAGGCTTCCTCATCTATGGCTACACCTTC; CDR3: CASSGGQGFLIYGYTF; D: -; J: TRBJ1-2; length: 16; size: -; V: TRBV19
DNA: TGTGCCAGCTCAGCATCAGGGTTTAACAATCAGCCCCAGCATTTT; CDR3: CASSASGFNNQPQHF; D: -; J: TRBJ1-5; length: 15; size: -; V: TRBV18
DNA: TGTGCCACCAGCAGAGATAGGGGGACCTATGGCTACACCTTC; CDR3: CATSRDRGTYGYTF; D: -; J: TRBJ1-2; length: 14; size: -; V: TRBV15
DNA: TGCAGCGCCCCAGGGGTGGGGAACACTGAAGCTTTCTTT; CDR3: CSAPGVGNTEAFF; D: -; J: TRBJ1-1; length: 13; size: few; V: TRBV29-1
DNA: TGTGCCAGCCAATCTAGCGGGGAGGACACCGGGGAGCTGTTTTTT; CDR3: CASQSSGEDTGELFF; D: TRBD2; J: TRBJ2-2; length: 15; size: once; V: TRBV6-4
DNA: TGTGCCAGCAGCTTTTTTGGGGCCAGTGGCTACACCTTC; CDR3: CASSFFGASGYTF; D: -; J: TRBJ1-2; length: 13; size: -; V: TRBV5-1
DNA: TGTGCCAGCATCGGGACAGGGGTCATCCCCCTCCACTTT; CDR3: CASIGTGVIPLHF; D: TRBD1; J: TRBJ1-6; length: 13; size: -; V: TRBV28
DNA: -; CDR3: CASSLTPVVGLRAGELFF; D: -; J: TRBJ2-2; length: 18; size: -; V: TRBV19
DNA: TGTGCCGGGAATGGGGGGGGAAGTCCTGGAAACACCATATATTTT; CDR3: CAGNGGGSPGNTIYF; D: -; J: TRBJ1-3; length: 15; size: -; V: TRBV6-5
DNA: TGTGCCAGCAGGGGAGTGGGTTCAGATACGCAGTATTTT; CDR3: CASRGVGSDTQYF; D: -; J: TRBJ2-3; length: 13; size: -; V: TRBV6-5
DNA: TGCGCCAGCAGTTTAGCGGGGGGAAACTACAATGAGCAGTTCTTC; CDR3: CASSLAGGNYNEQFF; D: TRBD2; J: TRBJ2-1; length: 15; size: few; V: TRBV10-2
DNA: TGTGCCAGCAGCCCCGTTGGTAGCGGGAGTTACAATGAGCAGTTCTTC; CDR3: CASSPVGSGSYNEQFF; D: TRBD2; J: TRBJ2-1; length: 16; size: -; V: TRBV7-3
DNA: TGCGCCAGCAGCTTGTATGGGGACTTAACTAACTATGGCTACACCTTC; CDR3: CASSLYGDLTNYGYTF; D: -; J: TRBJ1-2; length: 16; size: -; V: TRBV5-1
DNA: TGCGCCAGCAGCTTACAGGGGGCAGGGGATACGCAGTATTTT; CDR3: CASSLQGAGDTQYF; D: TRBD1; J: TRBJ2-3; length: 14; size: -; V: TRBV5-1
DNA: TGTGCCAGCAGTGACCCGGAGGGAGATACGCAGTATTTT; CDR3: CASSDPEGDTQYF; D: -; J: TRBJ2-3; length: 13; size: -; V: TRBV2
DNA: TGTGCCAGCAGCCGTGGGACAGCTAACACCGGGGAGCTGTTTTTT; CDR3: CASSRGTANTGELFF; D: TRBD1; J: TRBJ2-2; length: 15; size: -; V: TRBV3-1/TRBV3-2
DNA: TGCGCCAGCAGCTTATCCGGGACAATGAACACTGAAGCTTTCTTT; CDR3: CASSLSGTMNTEAFF; D: -; J: TRBJ1-1; length: 15; size: -; V: TRBV5-1
DNA: TGTGCCAGCAGCCATAGACTACACCGGGGGACCGGGGAGCTGTTTTTT; CDR3: CASSHRLHRGTGELFF; D: -; J: TRBJ2-2; length: 16; size: -; V: TRBV3-1/TRBV3-2
DNA: TGTGCCTGGACCGGGAATAGCAATCAGCCCCAGCATTTT; CDR3: CAWTGNSNQPQHF; D: -; J: TRBJ1-5; length: 13; size: -; V: TRBV30
DNA: TGCGCCAGCAGCTCCGTTGGAGGCAAGGAGACCCAGTACTTC; CDR3: CASSSVGGKETQYF; D: -; J: TRBJ2-5; length: 14; size: -; V: TRBV5-1
DNA: TGTGCCAGCAAGCGGGGGGGGTCTGGAAACACCATATATTTT; CDR3: CASKRGGSGNTIYF; D: -; J: TRBJ1-3; length: 14; size: -; V: TRBV27
DNA: TGCGCCAGCAGTACTGGGACAATCGGAAACACCATATATTTT; CDR3: CASSTGTIGNTIYF; D: -; J: TRBJ1-3; length: 14; size: -; V: TRBV5-1
DNA: TGTGCCAGCAGCTTACGAGGGTTGGCCTATAATTCACCCCTCCACTTT; CDR3: CASSLRGLAYNSPLHF; D: -; J: TRBJ1-6; length: 16; size: -; V: TRBV13